A selection of T cell receptor beta chains follows, all from one sample in a study of cytomegalovirus exposure and HLA in healthy donors. The repertoire was sequenced with immunoSEQ multiplex PCR; TCRdb's copy has only in-frame clones and lacks some. The sample carries roughly 150,000 clones, 79% recorded once. Material: PBMCs. Receptors originate from a man between 40 and 49 years old in good health and CMV-seropositive. Each CDR3 is given with its conserved first and last residue. D genes are given only for firm matches. Size values are once, few and many counts, or a class for expanded clones, and some rows have none.

v_gene: TRBV10-3
j_gene: TRBJ2-1
abundance: .
d_gene: TRBD2
CDR3nt: TGTGCCATCAGTGAGACGACGGGGGGGAATGAGCAGTTCTTC
CDR3aa: CAISETTGGNEQFF

v_gene: TRBV6-5
j_gene: TRBJ2-7
abundance: .
d_gene: .
CDR3nt: TGTGCCAGCATTGGTTTACAGGGCCCCTACGAGCAGTACTTC
CDR3aa: CASIGLQGPYEQYF

v_gene: TRBV2
j_gene: TRBJ1-6
abundance: .
d_gene: TRBD1
CDR3nt: TGTGCCAGCAGCCTCGACAGGGGGCTTCTTAATTCACCCCTCCACTTT
CDR3aa: CASSLDRGLLNSPLHF

v_gene: TRBV7-6
j_gene: TRBJ2-7
abundance: .
d_gene: TRBD2
CDR3nt: TGTGCCAGCAGCCCTGGGACTAGCGGGAACTCCGAGCAGTACTTC
CDR3aa: CASSPGTSGNSEQYF

v_gene: TRBV9
j_gene: TRBJ2-3
abundance: .
d_gene: TRBD2
CDR3nt: TGTGCCAGCAGCTCCCACCTAGCGGCTCCAGGGGATACGCAGTATTTT
CDR3aa: CASSSHLAAPGDTQYF

v_gene: TRBV18
j_gene: TRBJ1-2
abundance: .
d_gene: .
CDR3nt: TGTGCCAGCTCACCACAGCCAGGGTATGGCTACACCTTC
CDR3aa: CASSPQPGYGYTF

v_gene: TRBV5-1
j_gene: TRBJ2-7
abundance: .
d_gene: .
CDR3nt: TGCGCCAGCAGCCCGGGATGGGCCGGTCACGAGCAGTACTTC
CDR3aa: CASSPGWAGHEQYF

v_gene: TRBV5-6
j_gene: TRBJ2-7
abundance: .
d_gene: TRBD1
CDR3nt: TGTGCCAGCAGCTGGGACAGGGGAGCCTACGAGCAGTACTTC
CDR3aa: CASSWDRGAYEQYF

v_gene: TRBV18
j_gene: TRBJ1-5
abundance: .
d_gene: TRBD1
CDR3nt: TGTGCCAGCTCACCCAACGACAGGGGGTACGGCAGCAATCAGCCCCAGCATTTT
CDR3aa: CASSPNDRGYGSNQPQHF

v_gene: TRBV2
j_gene: TRBJ1-5
abundance: .
d_gene: .
CDR3nt: TGTGCCAGTGCCTCCGAGGGTGCGGGGCAGCCCCAGCATTTT
CDR3aa: CASASEGAGQPQHF

v_gene: TRBV6-1
j_gene: TRBJ2-5
abundance: .
d_gene: .
CDR3nt: TGTGCCAGCAGTGAATCTCAACCCCCGAGGGAGACCCAGTACTTC
CDR3aa: CASSESQPPRETQYF

v_gene: TRBV5-1
j_gene: TRBJ1-2
abundance: .
d_gene: TRBD1
CDR3nt: TGCGCCAGCAGCTGGGAACAGGGGATTGGCTACACCTTC
CDR3aa: CASSWEQGIGYTF

v_gene: TRBV29-1
j_gene: TRBJ1-2
abundance: .
d_gene: TRBD1
CDR3nt: TGCAGCGTTGTTACAGGGGCCAGCATATGGGACTACACCTTC
CDR3aa: CSVVTGASIWDYTF

v_gene: TRBV28
j_gene: TRBJ2-4
abundance: .
d_gene: .
CDR3nt: TGTGCCAGCAGTACCGGGTCCACTAACATTCAGTACTTC
CDR3aa: CASSTGSTNIQYF

v_gene: TRBV7-8
j_gene: TRBJ2-1
abundance: .
d_gene: .
CDR3nt: TGTGCCAGCAGCCGCTACTATTCCGGGATCTACAATGAGCAGTTCTTC
CDR3aa: CASSRYYSGIYNEQFF

v_gene: TRBV14
j_gene: TRBJ2-1
abundance: .
d_gene: .
CDR3nt: TGTGCCAGCAGCCAAACCGTTATAGTGCAGTTCTTC
CDR3aa: CASSQTVIVQFF

v_gene: TRBV11-2
j_gene: TRBJ2-7
abundance: .
d_gene: .
CDR3nt: TGTGCCAGCAGCTTAGGCCGGGTCACCTACGAGCAGTACTTC
CDR3aa: CASSLGRVTYEQYF

v_gene: TRBV6-6
j_gene: TRBJ1-2
abundance: .
d_gene: .
CDR3nt: TGTGCCAGCAGAGCCGGGGGGGACGCGGCTGGCTACACCTTC
CDR3aa: CASRAGGDAAGYTF

v_gene: TRBV6-5
j_gene: TRBJ2-7
abundance: .
d_gene: TRBD1
CDR3nt: TGTGCCAGCAGTTACGGCGGGACAGGGTCCTACGAGCAGTACTTC
CDR3aa: CASSYGGTGSYEQYF

v_gene: TRBV21-1
j_gene: TRBJ2-3
abundance: once
d_gene: .
CDR3nt: TGTGCCAGCAGCCGCACAGCTAGCACAGATACGCAGTATTTT
CDR3aa: CASSRTASTDTQYF

v_gene: TRBV28
j_gene: TRBJ1-2
abundance: .
d_gene: TRBD1
CDR3nt: TGTGCCACCCTGGACAGGGCCGATTATGGCTACACCTTC
CDR3aa: CATLDRADYGYTF

v_gene: TRBV6-1
j_gene: TRBJ1-1
abundance: once
d_gene: TRBD1
CDR3nt: TGTGCCAGCATTTTCGACAGGGACACTGAAGCTTTCTTT
CDR3aa: CASIFDRDTEAFF

v_gene: TRBV11-1
j_gene: TRBJ1-4
abundance: .
d_gene: .
CDR3nt: TGTGCCAGCAGCTTACAGGGGCCGGGGGAAAAACTGTTTTTT
CDR3aa: CASSLQGPGEKLFF

v_gene: TRBV5-1
j_gene: TRBJ2-1
abundance: .
d_gene: TRBD2
CDR3nt: TGCGCCAGCAGTCGGGGGGAACTTCACAATGAGCAGTTCTTC
CDR3aa: CASSRGELHNEQFF

v_gene: TRBV4-2
j_gene: TRBJ1-1
abundance: .
d_gene: .
CDR3nt: TGTGCCAGCAGCCAAATACAGGTGCCTAGGACTGAAGCTTTCTTT
CDR3aa: CASSQIQVPRTEAFF

v_gene: TRBV15
j_gene: TRBJ2-1
abundance: .
d_gene: TRBD2
CDR3nt: TGTGCCACCAGCAGACGTAGCGGGAGGGTGAATGAGCAGTTCTTC
CDR3aa: CATSRRSGRVNEQFF

v_gene: TRBV7-9
j_gene: TRBJ1-5
abundance: .
d_gene: .
CDR3nt: TGTTCCAGCAGCTTAGGGCGGGGGCAGCCCCAGCATTTT
CDR3aa: CSSSLGRGQPQHF

v_gene: TRBV7-8
j_gene: TRBJ2-4
abundance: once
d_gene: TRBD1
CDR3nt: TGTGCCAGCAGCTGGAACAGGGGAGCCAAAAACATTCAGTACTTC
CDR3aa: CASSWNRGAKNIQYF

v_gene: TRBV27
j_gene: TRBJ2-5
abundance: .
d_gene: .
CDR3nt: TGTGCCAGCAGTTTTTTACTAGGAGGTCTAGAGACCCAGTACTTC
CDR3aa: CASSFLLGGLETQYF

v_gene: TRBV6-4
j_gene: TRBJ2-3
abundance: .
d_gene: TRBD1
CDR3nt: TGTGCCAGCAGTGACTCCGACAGGGGTGCAGATACGCAGTATTTT
CDR3aa: CASSDSDRGADTQYF

v_gene: TRBV6-4
j_gene: TRBJ2-5
abundance: .
d_gene: TRBD1
CDR3nt: TGTGCCAGCAGTGACTCGACTAGGGACAGGGAGAGGGAGACCCAGTACTTC
CDR3aa: CASSDSTRDRERETQYF

v_gene: TRBV25-1
j_gene: TRBJ1-3
abundance: few
d_gene: .
CDR3nt: TGTGCCAGCAGTGATTCCGGGACACTAGGAAACACCATATATTTT
CDR3aa: CASSDSGTLGNTIYF

v_gene: TRBV4-1
j_gene: TRBJ2-1
abundance: .
d_gene: TRBD2
CDR3nt: TGCGCCAGCAGCCAAGATTTAGCGGGAGGGGGTTACGACAATGAGCAGTTCTTC
CDR3aa: CASSQDLAGGGYDNEQFF

v_gene: TRBV7-9
j_gene: TRBJ2-7
abundance: .
d_gene: TRBD1
CDR3nt: TGTGCCAGCAGCCCACGGGAAGGACAGGGGGCTGATGAGCAGTACTTC
CDR3aa: CASSPREGQGADEQYF

v_gene: TRBV5-1
j_gene: TRBJ2-5
abundance: few
d_gene: TRBD2
CDR3nt: TGCGCCAGCAGCTCAGGGACTAGCGGAGTAGGAGAGACCCAGTACTTC
CDR3aa: CASSSGTSGVGETQYF

v_gene: TRBV5-8
j_gene: TRBJ2-1
abundance: .
d_gene: TRBD2
CDR3nt: TGTGCCAGCAGCCCGGCCGCTAGCGGGAGCCATGAGCAGTTCTTC
CDR3aa: CASSPAASGSHEQFF

v_gene: TRBV5-8
j_gene: TRBJ1-5
abundance: .
d_gene: .
CDR3nt: TGTGCCAGCAGCTTGAAGGGAGTAAACGCCCAGCATTTT
CDR3aa: CASSLKGVNAQHF

v_gene: TRBV6-1
j_gene: TRBJ1-5
abundance: .
d_gene: TRBD1
CDR3nt: TGTGCCAGCAGTGCCCGGACAGGGGGGGGTCAGCCCCAGCATTTT
CDR3aa: CASSARTGGGQPQHF

v_gene: TRBV11-1
j_gene: TRBJ2-3
abundance: .
d_gene: TRBD1
CDR3nt: TGTGCCAGCAGCTCCCGGGACAGGACGGGCCCAGATACGCAGTATTTT
CDR3aa: CASSSRDRTGPDTQYF

v_gene: TRBV5-4
j_gene: TRBJ2-2
abundance: .
d_gene: TRBD2
CDR3nt: TGTGCCAGCAGCTTGGGGGGGAGGGTTACCGGGGAGCTGTTTTTT
CDR3aa: CASSLGGRVTGELFF

v_gene: TRBV10-3
j_gene: TRBJ2-3
abundance: .
d_gene: TRBD2
CDR3nt: TGTGCCATCAGAACGACTAGCGCCGAGCGGGCAGATACGCAGTATTTT
CDR3aa: CAIRTTSAERADTQYF

v_gene: TRBV6-1
j_gene: TRBJ1-1
abundance: few
d_gene: .
CDR3nt: TGTGCCAGCAACGCAGGCGAAGCTTTCTTT
CDR3aa: CASNAGEAFF

v_gene: TRBV28
j_gene: TRBJ1-1
abundance: .
d_gene: TRBD1
CDR3nt: TGTGCCAGCAGAGAACAGGGGAGAGTGATAGTTGGAGCTTTCTTT
CDR3aa: CASREQGRVIVGAFF